Presented here are 11 T cell receptor beta chains from one specimen sequenced in a study of blood T cell repertoires in COVID-19. Assay used: immunoSEQ multiplex PCR; TCRdb lists only in-frame clones, some missing. In the table there are around 290,000 clones, approximately 91% of which are singletons. What was sequenced was PBMCs or T cells enriched from blood (not recorded which). Source of these receptors: a woman aged 30 to 39 who had recovered from COVID-19.

V gene TRBV9 combines with J gene TRBJ1-2; D is possibly TRBD1 (5 bases). Per the germline V gene, CDR1 is SGDLS and CDR2 is YYNGEE. The CDR3 length is 13 residues. V was trimmed by 3 bases and J by 3 bases, leaving 9 bases between them. CDR3 DNA: TGTGCCAGCAGCGAAACAGGTTACTATGGCTACACCTTC. It codes for CASSETGYYGYTF.

This chain uses TRBV5-4 with TRBJ2-3, with a weak D call TRBD2 (5 bases). The CDR3 consists of 17 residues. The germline gives CDR1 SGHNT, CDR2 YYREEE (reference sequence). V was clipped by 4 bases and J by 1 base, with 19 bases between them. As DNA, the CDR3 is TGTGCCAGCAGCCCTGTCCCGAGCGGTTCTCGCACAGATACGCAGTATTTT. Protein: CASSPVPSGSRTDTQYF. The full variable domain, with the rest looked up from reference TRBV5-4 and TRBJ2-3, is ETGVTQSPTHLIKTRGQQVTLRCSSQSGHNTVSWYQQALGQGPQFIFQYYREEENGRGNFPPRFSGLQFPNYSSELNVNALELDDSALYLCASSPVPSGSRTDTQYFGPGTRLTVL.

V is TRBV6-5 and J is TRBJ1-2, with D hard to call. The CDR3 extends over 13 amino acids. Trimming removed 5 bases at V and 4 bases at J, with 11 bases between. The germline V gene has CDR1 MNHEY and CDR2 SVGAGI. The CDR3 nucleotides read TGTGCCAGCAGTCTCGGCAGGCGCTATGGCTACACCTTC. Translating gives CASSLGRRYGYTF.

The chain combines TRBV27 with TRBJ2-5; 9 nucleotides match TRBD2. This CDR3 has 16 residues. Trimming removed 2 bases from V and 5 bases from J; junction bases left unmatched: 9. Germline CDR1 and CDR2: MNHEY and SMNVEV (reference sequence). CDR3 coding DNA: TGTGCCAGCAGTTTAATTAGGGCGGGGGGGCCGGAGACCCAGTACTTC. This translates into CASSLIRAGGPETQYF.

The chain employs TRBV19 and TRBJ1-2; 7 nucleotides align to TRBD1. This CDR3 is built from 11 residues. CDR1 is LNHDA and CDR2 is SQIVND in the germline V gene (reference sequence). Germline trimming cut 8 bases from V and 7 bases from J; bases unmatched to any gene: 4. The CDR3 loop reads CASLTGLGYTF. As DNA, the CDR3 is TGTGCCAGTTTGACAGGGCTTGGCTACACCTTC.

The chain combines TRBV5-1 with TRBJ2-7; 10 bases fit TRBD1. V trimming: 0 bases; J trimming: 5 bases; junction bases outside the gene matches: 5. CDR3 size: 15 residues. The germline V gene encodes CDR1 SGHRS and CDR2 YFSETQ. This CDR3 is CASSLEGTGVDEQYF. Here the CDR3 DNA reads TGCGCCAGCAGCTTGGAGGGGACAGGGGTCGACGAGCAGTACTTC.

The chain combines TRBV7-9 with TRBJ2-7, with TRBD1 identical over 11 bases. The trim removed 1 base at V and 0 bases at J, leaving 5 bases unmatched. This CDR3 contains 17 residues. CDR1 is SEHNR and CDR2 is FQNEAQ in the germline V gene (reference sequence). CDR3 sequence: CASSLGAGQGASYEQYF. In DNA, the CDR3 is TGTGCCAGCAGCTTAGGGGCAGGACAGGGGGCCTCCTACGAGCAGTACTTC. Using reference TRBV7-9 and TRBJ2-7 for the parts outside the CDR3, the full variable domain is DTGVSQNPRHKITKRGQNVTFRCDPISEHNRLYWYRQTLGQGPEFLTYFQNEAQLEKSRLLSDRFSAERPKGSFSTLEIQRTEQGDSAMYLCASSLGAGQGASYEQYFGPGTRLTVT.

The gene calls are TRBV2 and TRBJ1-5; maybe TRBD1 (5 bases). The CDR3 is 15 residues long. Germline CDR1 SNHLY, CDR2 FYNNEI. Deletions cut 4 bases from V and 0 bases from J, with 10 bases between. In DNA, the CDR3 is TGTGCCAGCAGTGTTCAGGGATATAGCAATCAGCCCCAGCATTTT. Amino acids: CASSVQGYSNQPQHF. The variable domain in full, with the rest retrieved from reference TRBV2 and TRBJ1-5, is EPEVTQTPSHQVTQMGQEVILRCVPISNHLYFYWYRQILGQKVEFLVSFYNNEISEKSEIFDDQFSVERPDGSNFTLKIRSTKLEDSAMYFCASSVQGYSNQPQHFGDGTRLSIL.

This clone was observed a single time. CDR3 protein: CASSLDGNSYNEQFF. As DNA, the CDR3 is TGTGCCAGCAGCTTGGACGGGAACTCCTACAATGAGCAGTTCTTC. This rearrangement joins TRBV7-3 to TRBJ2-1; weak D call: TRBD2 (5 bases). CDR3 length: 15 residues. The V end was cut by 3 bases, the J end by 0 bases, with 9 bases between. Germline CDR1 and CDR2: SGHTA and FQGTGA.

The chain carries TRBV27 and TRBJ2-3; 9 bases agree with TRBD2. The CDR3 length is 19 residues. Germline V gene sequence: CDR1 MNHEY, CDR2 SMNVEV (reference sequence). Unmatched junction bases numbered 21, after V lost 6 bases and J lost 5 bases. CDR3 nucleotides: TGTGCCAGCAGGAGAGATAGATCTACAGCGGGAGGAGTGAAAGATACGCAGTATTTT. Its translation: CASRRDRSTAGGVKDTQYF.

V and J are TRBV12-3 or TRBV12-4 and TRBJ2-3, with a weak D call TRBD2 (6 bases). This CDR3 is built from 13 residues. V lost 6 bases to trimming and J lost 1 base, with 8 bases between them. The CDR3 DNA is TGTGCCAGCAGCGCTAGCGGCACAGATACGCAGTATTTT. Amino acid sequence: CASSASGTDTQYF.